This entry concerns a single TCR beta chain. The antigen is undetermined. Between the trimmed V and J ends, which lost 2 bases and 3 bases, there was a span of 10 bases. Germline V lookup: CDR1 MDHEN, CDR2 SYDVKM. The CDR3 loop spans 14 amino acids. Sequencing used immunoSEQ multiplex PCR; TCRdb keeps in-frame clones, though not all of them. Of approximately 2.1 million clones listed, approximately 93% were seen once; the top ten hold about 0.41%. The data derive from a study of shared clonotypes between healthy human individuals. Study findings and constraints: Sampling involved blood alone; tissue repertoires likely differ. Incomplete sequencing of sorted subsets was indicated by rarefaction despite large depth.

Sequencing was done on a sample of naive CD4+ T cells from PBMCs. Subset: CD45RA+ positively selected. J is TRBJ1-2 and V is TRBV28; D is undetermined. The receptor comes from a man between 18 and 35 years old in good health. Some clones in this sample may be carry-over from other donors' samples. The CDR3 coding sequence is TGTGCCAGCAGTTTAGTCGGGAGAGACTATGGCTACACCTTC. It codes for CASSLVGRDYGYTF.